This TCR beta chain came from a study of T cell responses to AZD1222 COVID-19 vaccine. Study-level results: Of spike-specific TCRs, nearly half reportedly target regions left unmutated in variants.

The germline V gene encodes CDR1 KGHDR and CDR2 SFDVKD. The CDR3 sequence is 15 residues long. V gave up 3 bases and J gave up 8 bases, with 18 bases separating them. Profiling relied on immunoSEQ multiplex PCR, and the TCRdb table lists in-frame clones only, not all of them. The table has about 98,000 clones, almost 85% seen once. Points on this clone: What it recognizes is unknown.

The clonotype comes from an adult in good health. V is TRBV24-1 and J is TRBJ1-2; tentatively, D is TRBD1 (5 bases). This specimen was peripheral blood, taken on day 0 of AZD1222 vaccination. CDR3 nucleotide sequence: TGTGCCACCAGTGATACCTCCGGCCCCGAGGGGGGCTACACCTTC. As protein: CATSDTSGPEGGYTF.